Listed below are T cell receptor beta chains from one sample, sequenced in a study of regulatory T cells in long-lasting Graves disease. Via MiXCR, TCRdb re-called the multiplex PCR reads, giving one row per CDR3 protein. The sample shows hundreds of thousands of distinct CDR3 sequences, about 16% of them seen only once. The same specimen was also included in a second study, on T cells in Graves' hyperthyroidism and ophthalmopathy.

The sample in question was peripheral blood mononuclear cells (PBMCs), obtained at new diagnosis, from a patient treated with antithyroid drugs. The receptor source for this set is a woman aged 35-65 years with Graves disease. The CDR3 runs from the conserved cysteine through the conserved F or W. The D gene is left open where the match is weak.

j_call v_call d_call cdr3_aa
TRBJ1-6 TRBV30 - CAWKLPGRSYNSPLHF
TRBJ2-7 TRBV11-2 - CASSRYRDEQYF
TRBJ1-1 TRBV7-6 - CASSLVSRVKMNTEAFF
TRBJ1-2 TRBV30 - CAWSPAAYGYTF
TRBJ1-2 TRBV7-2 - CASSSPRHTAVLNYGYTF
TRBJ1-1 TRBV5-4 - CASSWWTGRTEAFF
TRBJ1-1 TRBV20-1 - CSAIYTLNTEAFF
TRBJ2-2 TRBV2 TRBD2 CASNGGGANTGELFF
TRBJ2-7 TRBV15 - CATSREALTEQYF
TRBJ2-5 TRBV12-3/TRBV12-4 TRBD2 CASSISGGVETQYF
TRBJ1-2 TRBV5-1 - CASSPATGTLTYGYTF
TRBJ2-2 TRBV20-1 TRBD2 CSARDRASGGQGTGELFF
TRBJ2-2 TRBV6-2/TRBV6-3 TRBD2 CASSYYSGGLNTGELFF